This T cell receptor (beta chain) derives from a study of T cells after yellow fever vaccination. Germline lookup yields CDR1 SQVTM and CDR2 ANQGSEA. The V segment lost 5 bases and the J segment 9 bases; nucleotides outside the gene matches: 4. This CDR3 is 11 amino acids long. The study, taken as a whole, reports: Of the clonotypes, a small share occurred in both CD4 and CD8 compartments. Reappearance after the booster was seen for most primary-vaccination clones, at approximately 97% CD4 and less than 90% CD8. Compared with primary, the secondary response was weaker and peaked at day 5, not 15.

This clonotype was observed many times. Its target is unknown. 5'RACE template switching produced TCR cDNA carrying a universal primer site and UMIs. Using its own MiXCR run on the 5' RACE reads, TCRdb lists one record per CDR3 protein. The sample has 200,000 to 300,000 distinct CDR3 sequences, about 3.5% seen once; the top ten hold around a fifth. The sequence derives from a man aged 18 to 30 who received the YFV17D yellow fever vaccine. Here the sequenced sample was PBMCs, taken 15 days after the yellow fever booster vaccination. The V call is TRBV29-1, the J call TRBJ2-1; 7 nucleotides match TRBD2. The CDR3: CSVRREAEQFF. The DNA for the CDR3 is TGCAGCGTTCGACGGGAGGCTGAGCAGTTCTTC.